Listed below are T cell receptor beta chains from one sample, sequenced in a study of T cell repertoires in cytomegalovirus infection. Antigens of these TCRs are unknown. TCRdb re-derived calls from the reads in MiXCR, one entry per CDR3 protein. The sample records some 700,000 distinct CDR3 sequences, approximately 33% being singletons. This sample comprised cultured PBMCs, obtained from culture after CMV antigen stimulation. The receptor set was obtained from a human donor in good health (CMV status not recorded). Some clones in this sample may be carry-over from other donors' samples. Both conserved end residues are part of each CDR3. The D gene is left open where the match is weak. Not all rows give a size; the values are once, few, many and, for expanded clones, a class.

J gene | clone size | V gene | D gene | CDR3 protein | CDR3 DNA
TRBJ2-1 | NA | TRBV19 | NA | CASRDNQPYNEQFF | TGTGCCAGTAGAGACAACCAACCGTACAATGAGCAGTTCTTC
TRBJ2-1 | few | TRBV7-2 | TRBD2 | CASRLSGGNEQFF | TGTGCCAGCAGGCTGAGCGGGGGGAATGAGCAGTTCTTC
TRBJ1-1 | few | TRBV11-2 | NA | CASSPPTGRNTEAFF | TGTGCCAGCAGTCCGCCAACAGGGAGGAACACTGAAGCTTTCTTT
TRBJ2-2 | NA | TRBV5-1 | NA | CASGDGGQNTGELFF | TGCGCCAGCGGGGACGGGGGACAGAACACCGGGGAGCTGTTTTTT
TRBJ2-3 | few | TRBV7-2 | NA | CASSLRVRADTQYF | TGTGCCAGCAGCCTAAGGGTACGGGCAGATACGCAGTATTTT
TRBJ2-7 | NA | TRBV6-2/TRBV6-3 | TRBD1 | CASSYRDRNTYEQYF | TGTGCCAGCAGTTACCGGGACAGGAATACTTACGAGCAGTACTTC
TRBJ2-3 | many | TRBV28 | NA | CASSPGNTDTQYF | TGTGCCAGCAGTCCAGGGAACACAGATACGCAGTATTTT
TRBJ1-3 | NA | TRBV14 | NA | CASSRDRVPGNTIYF | TGTGCCAGCAGCCGCGACCGGGTACCTGGAAACACCATATATTTT
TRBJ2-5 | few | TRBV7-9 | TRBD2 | CASSGDTGTSVRPRETQYF | TGTGCCAGCAGCGGTGATACCGGGACTAGCGTAAGGCCCCGGGAGACCCAGTACTTC
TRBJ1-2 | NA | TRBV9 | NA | CASSVARTYGYTF | TGTGCCAGCAGCGTAGCTAGGACCTATGGCTACACCTTC
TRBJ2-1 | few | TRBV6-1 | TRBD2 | CAIHGLAGGYNEQFF | TGTGCCATCCACGGACTAGCGGGGGGTTACAATGAGCAGTTCTTC
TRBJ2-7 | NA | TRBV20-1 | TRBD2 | CSASRPSGAYEQYF | TGCAGTGCTAGTCGGCCTAGCGGGGCCTACGAGCAGTACTTC
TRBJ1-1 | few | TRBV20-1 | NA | CSASGHLNTEAFF | TGCAGTGCTAGCGGACACTTGAACACTGAAGCTTTCTTT
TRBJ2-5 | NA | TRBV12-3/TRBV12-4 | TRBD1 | CASSFLTGGRETQYF | TGTGCCAGCAGTTTCTTGACAGGGGGCCGAGAGACCCAGTACTTC
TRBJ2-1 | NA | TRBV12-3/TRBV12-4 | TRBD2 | CASRAGTSGPGEQFF | TGTGCCAGCAGGGCCGGGACTAGCGGTCCCGGTGAGCAGTTCTTC
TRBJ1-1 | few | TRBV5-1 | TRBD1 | CASSWDRGNTEAFF | TGCGCCAGCAGCTGGGACAGGGGGAACACTGAAGCTTTCTTT
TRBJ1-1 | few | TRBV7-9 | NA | CASSAGGLSEAFF | TGTGCCAGCAGCGCCGGAGGGTTGTCTGAAGCTTTCTTT
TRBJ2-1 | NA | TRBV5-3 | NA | CASSSVDLGGGDEQFF | TGTGCCAGCAGTTCGGTGGACTTAGGAGGTGGAGATGAGCAGTTCTTC
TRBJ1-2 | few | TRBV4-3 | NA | CASSQDLAYYGYTF | TGCGCCAGCAGCCAAGATTTGGCATACTATGGCTACACCTTC
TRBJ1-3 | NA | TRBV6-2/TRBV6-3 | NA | CASRAGVWNTIYF | TGTGCCAGCAGGGCGGGCGTCTGGAACACCATATATTTT
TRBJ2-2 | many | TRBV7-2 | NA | CASSLRFRNTGELFF | TGTGCCAGCAGCTTAAGGTTCAGAAACACCGGGGAGCTGTTTTTT
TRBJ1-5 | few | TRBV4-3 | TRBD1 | CASSQEAWTGNQPQHF | TGCGCCAGCAGCCAAGAGGCATGGACAGGGAATCAGCCCCAGCATTTT
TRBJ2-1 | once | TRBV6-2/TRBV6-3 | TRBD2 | CASSPLAGRTYNEQFF | TGTGCCAGCAGTCCGCTAGCGGGTCGTACCTACAATGAGCAGTTCTTC
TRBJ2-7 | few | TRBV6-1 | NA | CATNRGGYEQYF | TGTGCCACTAATCGGGGAGGTTACGAGCAGTACTTC
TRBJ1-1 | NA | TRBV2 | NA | CASSVRTENTEAFF | TGTGCCAGCAGTGTGAGGACGGAGAACACTGAAGCTTTCTTT
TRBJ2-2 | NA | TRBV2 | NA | CASRRQYTGELFF | TGTGCCAGCAGGAGACAGTACACCGGGGAGCTGTTTTTT
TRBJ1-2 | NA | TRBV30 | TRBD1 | CAWSYGQGNYGYTF | TGTGCCTGGAGTTACGGACAGGGAAACTATGGCTACACCTTC
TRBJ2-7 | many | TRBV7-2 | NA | CASSLLPWGTRYEQYF | TGTGCCAGCAGCTTACTGCCCTGGGGGACACGTTACGAGCAGTACTTC
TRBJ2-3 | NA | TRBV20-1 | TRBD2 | CSARDLLAGGPDTQYF | TGCAGTGCTAGAGACCTACTAGCGGGGGGCCCAGATACGCAGTATTTT
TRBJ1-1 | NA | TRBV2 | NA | CASSDDQGIGAPSAFF | TGTGCCAGCAGTGATGATCAGGGTATAGGGGCCCCTTCGGCTTTCTTT
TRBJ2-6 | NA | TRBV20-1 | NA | CSARAPASNVLTF | TGCAGTGCTAGAGCCCCCGCCAGCAACGTCCTGACTTTC
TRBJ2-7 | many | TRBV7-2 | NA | CASSARGSSYEQYF | TGTGCCAGCAGCGCACGGGGGAGCTCCTACGAGCAGTACTTC
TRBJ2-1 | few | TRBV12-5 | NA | CASGFDLVSREQFF | TGTGCTAGTGGTTTCGATTTGGTCTCCCGTGAGCAGTTCTTC